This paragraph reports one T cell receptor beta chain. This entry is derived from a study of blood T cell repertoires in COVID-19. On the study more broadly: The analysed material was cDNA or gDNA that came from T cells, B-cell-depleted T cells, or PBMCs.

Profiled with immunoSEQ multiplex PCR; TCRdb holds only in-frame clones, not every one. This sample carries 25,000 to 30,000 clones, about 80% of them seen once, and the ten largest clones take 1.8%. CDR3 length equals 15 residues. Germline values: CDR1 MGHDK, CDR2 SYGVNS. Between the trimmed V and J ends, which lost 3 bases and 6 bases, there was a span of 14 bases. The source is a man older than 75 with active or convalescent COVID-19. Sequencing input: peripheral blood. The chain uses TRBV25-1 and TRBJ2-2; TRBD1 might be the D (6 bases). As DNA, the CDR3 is TGTGCCAGCAGTGATCCTACAGGGTTCCCCGGGGAGCTGTTTTTT. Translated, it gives CASSDPTGFPGELFF.